The T cell receptor (beta chain) under discussion was sequenced for a study of shared clonotypes between healthy human individuals (dated by TCRdb to between 2020 and 2021). Regarding the complete study: The cohort included three men and a couple of women between 18 and 49 years of age. Leukapheresis yielded between about 0.94 and 8.9 billion PBMCs per donor. To estimate repertoire size and how much clonotype sharing occurs between individuals, the study deeply sequenced the blood TCR repertoires of five or six healthy adults. For each donor, three plates each were used for CD4 naive and CD4 memory, two plates were used for CD8 naive, and one plate was used for CD8 memory. Different laboratories and diverse techniques were used to prepare libraries and sequence TCR repertoires, to increase sequencing depth and limit assay-specific biases.

TCR CDR3 regions were amplified from genomic DNA by multiplex PCR using the deep immunoSEQ assay. Extracted genomic DNA from each cell subset was distributed evenly across all wells of several immunoSEQ 96-well plates, and each plate was treated as a replicate. For sorted subsets, 200 to 250 ng genomic DNA, equal to 30,000 to 35,000 T cell genomes, was loaded into each replicate PCR. Purified libraries were measured with a Qubit 3.0 fluorometer, size-checked on a Bioanalyzer 2100, and measured again with the KAPA Library Quantification kit. Every immunoSEQ 96-well plate was sequenced on a separate single-read 150-cycle Illumina NextSeq 550 flow cell. Per the authors' processing: The immunoSEQ output contained only junctional sequences without quality scores, so filtering could not match that applied to full-length reads. Sequences were annotated with PyIR, a Python wrapper for IgBLAST v1.9, using IMGT germline references to assign V/J genes and CDR3. Any read was removed if the V/J assignment was weak (E-value above 1e-6), the CDR3 was missing, or the read contained stop codons, out-of-frame junctions, or ambiguous translated residues. V3J clonotypes were defined as sequences sharing an identical inferred V gene, J gene, and CDR3 amino acid sequence. The percentage overlap between two repertoires was calculated by dividing the number of shared unique clonotypes by the size of the smaller repertoire. Repertoire richness was assessed with RTK rarefaction, the Chao1 estimator, and Recon v2.1 estimates of unobserved clonotypes. Generation probabilities were computed with OLGA for all TCRbeta clonotypes obtained by the gDNA method from several donors. TCRdb holds this immuneACCESS table with in-frame rearrangements only. Some clones are missing; in checked studies, unresolved V genes explain under half, and the rest has no known cause. D and trimming come from the DNA, and the V and J calls and clone size come from that table. This sample is represented by over a million clones; roughly 98.5% of them were singletons. The ten largest clones take up 0.36% of the sample.

General study outcomes and caveats: Only blood was sampled, and tissue TCR repertoires likely differ from those in blood. Rarefaction of sorted-subset datasets indicated incomplete sequencing despite the large sequencing depth. When a few donors were compared, the shared fraction of clonotypes was around 5.1% for naive CD4, around 3.5% for naive CD8, 2.3% for memory CD4, and less than 0.45% for memory CD8. Naive subsets generally had larger estimated clonotype richness than memory subsets. Higher generation probabilities were observed for clonotypes shared by all four sorted-subset donors than for non-shared clonotypes. Pairwise subsampling led to the expectation that sequencing depth would affect the degree of clonotype sharing among donors. The genetic and exposure-history diversity represented was limited by the small number of donors.

Healthy HIV-negative adults with no recently reported acute infections or vaccinations were included as donors. Every donor was a Caucasian adult residing in Nashville, Tennessee, USA. CD4+ T cells were enriched by magnetic negative selection, after which naive cells were positively selected on CD45RA and the negative fraction was taken as the memory subset. After blood collection by leukapheresis, PBMCs were isolated using Ficoll-Histopaque density gradient centrifugation and then cryopreserved in the vapor phase of liquid nitrogen. Analytical flow cytometry was used to check the purity and quantity of each magnetically sorted T cell population. Genomic DNA was isolated from each sorted fraction and quantified by UV absorbance on a Nanodrop 2000c. The CDR3 spans 18 residues, from the cysteine through the phenylalanine. The read is trimmed to its CDR3 DNA, 54 bases read in frame from base 1. In the germline V gene, CDR1 corresponds to KGHSH and CDR2 to LQKENI. Ends trimmed: V by 2 bases, J by 2 bases; bases unmatched to a gene: 12.

This clone was counted a single time. Which antigen it targets is not known. No per-base quality is available; no much larger clone lies one base away. The chain links TRBV18 with TRBJ1-1, with TRBD1 identical over 9 junction bases. Sequencing was performed on naive CD4+ T cells sorted from blood. The cell subset or site label of this sample denotes: CD45RA+ positively selected. The origin of this receptor is a man aged 30-40 years in good health. Read as DNA, the sequence is TGTGCCAGCTCACCAGTTACCGGGACAGGGAATATCAACACTGAAGCTTTCTTT. Its protein product is CASSPVTGTGNINTEAFF.